Sequencing of this TCR beta chain was carried out in a study of blood T cell repertoires in COVID-19. Germline V gene lookup returns CDR1 WSHSY and CDR2 SAAADI. Trimming stripped 7 bases from V and 2 bases from J, with 11 bases between. This CDR3 contains 13 residues. Libraries were prepared by immunoSEQ multiplex PCR; TCRdb keeps only in-frame clonotypes and omits some of them. The sample records over 50,000 clones, roughly 85% being singletons. Sequenced: peripheral blood. This receptor was identified in a human donor in a cohort sampled during active COVID-19. V is TRBV10-2 and J is TRBJ2-5; possible D gene TRBD2, 5 bases. In nucleotides, the CDR3 is TGCGCCAGCACCTGGACTTATCAAGAGACCCAGTACTTC. Translation: CASTWTYQETQYF.